The 20 T cell receptor beta chains given below trace back to one sample, sequenced in a study of blood T cell repertoires in COVID-19. Here immunoSEQ multiplex PCR was the method, and the copy in TCRdb shows in-frame clones only, minus some. This table has around 70,000 clones, roughly 80% appearing once. The sample consisted of peripheral blood. These receptors were taken from a woman aged 80 or older with active or convalescent COVID-19.

V and J are TRBV4-3 and TRBJ2-1, with 7 bases matching TRBD2. The CDR3 runs 17 residues. The J segment lost 2 bases and the V segment lost 0 bases, leaving 7 bases of the junction unmatched. CDR1 and CDR2 (germline): LGHNA, YSLEER. The CDR3 sequence: CASSQDGAGLPYNEQFF. CDR3 DNA: TGCGCCAGCAGCCAAGATGGGGCGGGACTACCCTACAATGAGCAGTTCTTC.

The chain uses TRBV6-2 or TRBV6-3 and TRBJ2-5, with D unclear. The CDR3 is 13 residues long. Germline V CDR1 and CDR2: MNHEY, SVGEGT. Trimming took off 5 bases at V and 0 bases at J, with 7 bases between the two ends. The CDR3 loop is CASSPRYQETQYF. The CDR3 coding sequence is TGTGCCAGCAGTCCCAGGTACCAAGAGACCCAGTACTTC.

The chain links TRBV6-5 to TRBJ2-1; 10 nucleotides agree with TRBD2. There are 15 residues in the CDR3. With V trimmed by 2 bases and J by 9 bases, 7 bases remained unmatched. Germline lookup yields CDR1 MNHEY and CDR2 SVGAGI. CDR3 sequence reads: CASSYESGRATEQFF. As DNA, the CDR3 is TGTGCCAGCAGTTACGAGAGCGGGAGGGCCACTGAGCAGTTCTTC.

The rearrangement joins TRBV5-4 to TRBJ2-5; 8 bases map to TRBD1. Germline trimming cut 4 bases from V and 2 bases from J; bases unmatched to any gene: 4. This CDR3 comprises 14 residues. From germline, CDR1 is SGHNT and CDR2 YYREEE (reference sequence). The CDR3 is CASSADRGQETQYF. DNA of the CDR3: TGTGCCAGCAGCGCCGACAGGGGACAAGAGACCCAGTACTTC.

The chain carries TRBV15 and TRBJ1-3; tentatively, D is TRBD1 (5 bases). V gave up 1 base and J gave up 2 bases, with 6 bases separating them. The CDR3 extends over 14 amino acids. Per the germline V gene, CDR1 is LNHNV and CDR2 is YYDKDF (reference sequence). CDR3 sequence reads: CATSRAGTGNTIYF. The CDR3 region has the DNA TGTGCCACCAGCAGAGCAGGGACTGGAAACACCATATATTTT.

The V call is TRBV5-5, the J call TRBJ2-1; 9 bases are a match to TRBD1. V lost 4 bases to trimming and J lost 7 bases; unmatched junction nucleotides: 9. CDR1 is SGHKS, CDR2 YYEKEE, per germline (reference sequence). The CDR3 covers 15 residues. The CDR3 DNA reads as TGTGCCAGCAGCCCCCGCCGGACAGGGGAGAATGAGCAGTTCTTC. Protein sequence: CASSPRRTGENEQFF.

In this sample, this clone turned up many times. The CDR3, as DNA: TGTGCCAGCTCCAGGGGGCTGGACACTGAAGCTTTCTTT. Translation gives CASSRGLDTEAFF. The V call is TRBV18, the J call TRBJ1-1; 8 bases align to TRBD1. Per the germline V gene, CDR1 is KGHSH and CDR2 is LQKENI. CDR3 size: 13 residues. J lost 3 bases, V lost 6 bases, and 3 bases had no gene match.

This chain joins TRBV5-4 and TRBJ1-2, with D maybe TRBD1 (5 bases). This CDR3 has 16 residues. CDR1 is SGHNT, CDR2 YYREEE, per germline (reference sequence). The germline V and J ends were trimmed by 4 bases and 4 bases, with 20 bases remaining between them. CDR3: CASSPTLSDNFYGYTF. The CDR3 DNA follows: TGTGCCAGCAGCCCCACACTCTCGGACAACTTCTATGGCTACACCTTC.

The chain carries TRBV27 and TRBJ2-1; a possible D gene is TRBD2 (6 bases). Trimming pared 4 bases from V and 6 bases from J, leaving 13 bases between. The CDR3 is 14 amino acids. In germline, CDR1 is MNHEY, CDR2 SMNVEV (reference sequence). CDR3 amino acids: CASSSIRRGNEQFF. DNA of the CDR3: TGTGCCAGCAGTTCCATAAGGCGGGGCAATGAGCAGTTCTTC.

The chain links TRBV6-2 or TRBV6-3 to TRBJ2-6, with D perhaps matching TRBD1 (6 bases). V lost 5 bases and J 3 bases, leaving 14 bases between the germline ends. This CDR3 is built from 16 residues. From germline, CDR1 is MNHEY and CDR2 SVGEGT. DNA of the CDR3: TGTGCCAGCAGTCAATACAGGGTCTATGGGGCCAACGTCCTGACTTTC. It specifies CASSQYRVYGANVLTF.

The chain links TRBV5-1 to TRBJ2-3, with 7 positions matching TRBD2. Germline trimming cut 4 bases from V and 0 bases from J; bases unmatched to any gene: 8. This CDR3 comprises 16 residues. The germline V gene has CDR1 SGHRS and CDR2 YFSETQ. CDR3 in DNA: TGCGCCAGCAGCCCTCGGACTAGTTTAAGCACAGATACGCAGTATTTT. As protein: CASSPRTSLSTDTQYF.

The chain joins TRBV6-5 to TRBJ1-1; D call uncertain. V was shortened by 0 bases and J by 8 bases, with 13 bases between the two germline ends. Germline CDR1 MNHEY, CDR2 SVGAGI. The CDR3 has 14 amino acids. CDR3: CASSYSLGLGEAFF. DNA for the CDR3: TGTGCCAGCAGTTACTCTTTAGGACTGGGAGAAGCTTTCTTT.

The chain carries TRBV11-2 and TRBJ1-1; 7 bases are shared with TRBD1. The V gene end was trimmed by 5 bases and the J gene end by 4 bases; junction bases not matched to a gene: 13. Germline V lookup: CDR1 SGHAT, CDR2 FQNNGV. There are 16 residues in the CDR3. CDR3 amino acids: CASSRGPQGGGTEAFF. The CDR3 DNA sequence: TGTGCCAGCAGCCGAGGGCCCCAGGGGGGTGGCACTGAAGCTTTCTTT. Using reference TRBV11-2 and TRBJ1-1 for the parts outside the CDR3, the full variable domain is EAGVAQSPRYKIIEKRQSVAFWCNPISGHATLYWYQQILGQGPKLLIQFQNNGVVDDSQLPKDRFSAERLKGVDSTLKIQPAKLEDSAVYLCASSRGPQGGGTEAFFGQGTRLTVV.

This chain connects TRBV13 to TRBJ2-3, with D possibly TRBD2 on 6 matching bases. This CDR3 has 15 residues. Between the trimmed V and J ends, which lost 5 bases and 6 bases, there was a span of 18 bases. From germline, CDR1 is PRHDT and CDR2 FYEKMQ (reference sequence). The DNA of the CDR3 is TGTGCCAGCAGCCCGACTAGAGCAGACCCGGATACGCAGTATTTT. It specifies CASSPTRADPDTQYF.

A few counts support this clone. The genes are TRBV28 and TRBJ1-1, with 7 bases fitting TRBD1. With 2 bases clipped from V and 1 base from J, the junction kept 4 bases outside the gene matches. The germline V gene has CDR1 MDHEN and CDR2 SYDVKM. The CDR3 loop spans 15 amino acids. The CDR3 is CASSLTDRRNTEAFF. The CDR3 nucleotides are TGTGCCAGCAGTTTAACGGACAGGAGGAACACTGAAGCTTTCTTT.

This sequence joins TRBV28 and TRBJ1-5, with 8 bases aligning to TRBD1. The CDR3 has 13 residues. Germline V gives CDR1 MDHEN, CDR2 SYDVKM. The V gene end was trimmed by 7 bases and the J gene end by 7 bases; junction bases not matched to a gene: 6. In DNA form, the CDR3 reads TGTGCCAGCACAGGGGGCTTGTCCCAGCCCCAGCATTTT. Encoded protein: CASTGGLSQPQHF.

The chain employs TRBV5-3 and TRBJ1-6; D gene uncertain. TRBV5-3 is annotated as an ORF whose role is uncertain. The CDR3 covers 17 residues. V lost 1 base to trimming and J lost 5 bases, with 16 bases between them. CDR3 sequence (DNA): TGTGCCAGAAGCTTGAATACCGTATTACAAGATAATTCACCCCTCCACTTT. This sequence encodes CARSLNTVLQDNSPLHF.

The V gene is TRBV5-1, the J gene TRBJ1-6; D may be TRBD1 (5 bases). V shed 5 bases and J shed 9 bases, with 15 bases lying between them. The germline gives CDR1 SGHRS, CDR2 YFSETQ. This CDR3 region has 14 residues. The CDR3 loop is CASRGDFSGSPLHF. Written as DNA, the CDR3 is TGCGCCAGCAGGGGGGACTTTTCGGGTTCACCCCTCCACTTT.

Here the CDR3 reads CASSLEGGYEQYF. In DNA, the CDR3 is TGCGCCAGCAGCTTGGAAGGGGGCTACGAGCAGTACTTC. The chain uses TRBV5-1 and TRBJ2-7; the D gene is possibly TRBD1 (6 bases). V lost 0 bases, J lost 3 bases, and 7 bases lay in between. The CDR3 is made up of 13 amino acids. CDR1 is SGHRS, CDR2 YFSETQ, per germline.

This rearrangement joins TRBV5-1 to TRBJ2-2; perhaps TRBD2 as D (5 bases). The CDR3 length is 15 residues. With 2 bases removed from V and 0 bases from J, the gap between germline ends came to 8 bases. The germline V gene encodes CDR1 SGHRS and CDR2 YFSETQ. In DNA form, the CDR3 reads TGCGCCAGCAGCTTCAGCGGAGCGAACACCGGGGAGCTGTTTTTT. It translates to CASSFSGANTGELFF.